This TCR beta chain was obtained from a study of T-cell reconstitution after alpha-beta-depleted transplantation in children. Library preparation (for TCRbeta) was performed with unique molecular identifiers. TCRdb reprocessed the PCR reads with MiXCR, giving one entry per CDR3 protein. The sample records more than 200,000 distinct CDR3 sequences, 20% to 30% being singletons. Germline V gene sequence: CDR1 MDHEN, CDR2 SYDVKM. V shed 6 bases and J shed 2 bases, with 18 bases lying between them. CDR3 length: 16 amino acids. Overall study findings and caveats: Alpha-beta T cells about two months after transplant reportedly derived from several hundred expanded graft clones. Newly generated T cells supplied most T-cell counts and diversity one year post-transplant. Surviving thymic progenitors and recipient T cells were the source of high TCRbeta diversity at day 60 in some patients.

About this clonotype: Its antigen is not identified.

The specimen was PBMCs, mostly from graft donor cells, collected 360 days after TCRalphabeta/CD19-depleted stem cell transplant. This TCR came from a female patient aged 2-10 years who had a stem cell transplant for congenital amegakaryocytic thrombocytopenia, so the T cells may come from the graft donor. V is TRBV28 and J is TRBJ2-3, with unresolved D. In nucleotides, the CDR3 is TGTGCCAGCAGAATACCAGGCCCCTCTGCCACAGATACGCAGTATTTT. Residues: CASRIPGPSATDTQYF.